This T cell receptor beta chain was observed in a study of CD8 T cells in ankylosing spondylitis. Quantitative 5'-RACE was performed with molecular barcodes, and it yielded the TCR beta libraries. TCRdb itself ran the 5' RACE reads through MiXCR, one entry per CDR3 protein. The sample includes more than 600,000 distinct CDR3 sequences, around 17% of them seen just once. V was clipped by 4 bases and J by 5 bases, with 8 bases between them. This CDR3 has 12 amino acids. The sample holds a few counts of this clonotype. Its antigen is still unknown. Study-level findings and limits: Ankylosing spondylitis blood seemed to carry a telltale TCR beta motif made of roughly eight highly homologous variants. The clones that were linked to disease were reported to be significantly enriched in matched synovial fluid samples from ankylosing spondylitis patients.

The specimen sequenced was blood, either unsorted or a sorted T cell fraction (not recorded which). The rearrangement joins TRBV12-3 or TRBV12-4 to TRBJ2-5; no clear D gene. This clonotype was obtained from a male donor with ankylosing spondylitis. CDR3 amino acids: CASSSGSETQYF. The CDR3 bases are TGTGCCAGCAGTTCAGGTTCGGAGACCCAGTACTTC.